The 20 T cell receptor beta chains listed next were all sequenced from one sample in a study of PD-1 blockade in classical Hodgkin lymphoma. Every patient had relapsed following autologous stem cell transplantation, and cohorts differed in brentuximab vedotin exposure. This table comes from immunoSEQ multiplex PCR, and its TCRdb copy is limited to in-frame clones, with some not included. Among about 110,000 clones listed, roughly 87% were seen once. This sample comprised peripheral blood mononuclear cells (PBMCs), obtained before the second cycle of nivolumab. These receptor sequences come from a human donor with classical Hodgkin lymphoma.

The genes are TRBV2 and TRBJ2-5; no clear D gene. V was clipped by 8 bases and J by 5 bases, with 15 bases between them. This CDR3 has 13 residues. Looked up from germline, CDR1 is SNHLY and CDR2 is FYNNEI. The CDR3 spells CASGRKVWETQYF. The CDR3 nucleotides read TGTGCCAGCGGGCGGAAGGTTTGGGAGACCCAGTACTTC.

This clone was observed a handful of times. J is TRBJ2-1 and V is TRBV27, with D possibly TRBD2 on 5 matching bases. The CDR3 runs 13 residues. V dropped 0 bases and J dropped 10 bases, with 10 bases sitting between them. Germline CDR1 is MNHEY and CDR2 is SMNVEV (reference sequence). The CDR3 sequence: CASSLSQPGEQFF. As DNA, the CDR3 is TGTGCCAGCAGTTTATCCCAGCCGGGGGAGCAGTTCTTC.

The chain combines TRBV7-9 with TRBJ2-1, with D perhaps TRBD2 (6 bases). Trimming pared 5 bases from V and 6 bases from J, leaving 17 bases between. The CDR3 has 15 residues. The germline CDR1 and CDR2 sequences are SEHNR and FQNEAQ (reference sequence). CDR3 protein: CASSPVRERGNEQFF. As DNA, the CDR3 is TGTGCCAGCAGCCCCGTTCGGGAGCGAGGCAATGAGCAGTTCTTC.

Only one count was recorded for this clone. The rearrangement links TRBV4-2 to TRBJ1-1; D is possibly TRBD1 (5 bases). This CDR3 region has 11 residues. Germline V CDR1 and CDR2: LGHNA, YNFKEQ. Trimming took 0 bases from V and 12 from J, leaving 8 bases between them. Here the CDR3 reads CASSQDGGPFF. As DNA, the CDR3 is TGTGCCAGCAGCCAAGACGGGGGACCTTTCTTT.

This clone appeared a single time. The chain recombines TRBV14 with TRBJ1-1; D uncertain. Germline assignment: CDR1 SGHDN and CDR2 FVKESK. The CDR3 is 13 amino acids. Trimming left V 1 base short and J 0 bases short, with 3 bases between. In nucleotides, the CDR3 is TGTGCCAGCAGCCAAGCGCTGAACACTGAAGCTTTCTTT. Translation: CASSQALNTEAFF.

This chain links TRBV7-2 with TRBJ2-7; maybe TRBD2 (5 bases). The V end was cut by 5 bases, the J end by 4 bases, with 12 bases between. Germline V gene lookup returns CDR1 SGHTA and CDR2 FQGNSA. The CDR3 is 13 residues long. The chain's CDR3 is CASSTTRKYEQYF. CDR3 sequence (DNA): TGTGCCAGCAGCACTACTAGGAAATACGAGCAGTACTTC.

The J gene is TRBJ2-7, the V gene TRBV5-8, with D possibly being TRBD2 (6 bases). CDR1 SGHTS and CDR2 YDEGEE come from the germline V gene. Trimming cost V 3 bases and J 3 bases, with 19 bases left between them. CDR3 length equals 16 residues. The CDR3 region is CASSWGDGGAYYEQYF. In DNA, the CDR3 is TGTGCCAGCAGCTGGGGGGACGGGGGTGCCTACTACGAGCAGTACTTC.

The chain joins TRBV4-2 to TRBJ2-3, with D uncertain. Trimming cost V 2 bases and J 2 bases, with 14 bases left between them. CDR1 and CDR2 from the germline V gene are LGHNA and YNFKEQ. The CDR3 sequence is 16 residues long. CDR3 DNA sequence: TGTGCCAGCAGCCAACAACTTAAGGGCACCACAGATACGCAGTATTTT. Translation gives CASSQQLKGTTDTQYF.

V gene TRBV28 combines with J gene TRBJ1-2, with D unresolved. The CDR3 has 15 residues. Germline values: CDR1 MDHEN, CDR2 SYDVKM. V lost 7 bases and J 4 bases, leaving 19 bases between the germline ends. Here the CDR3 reads CASNIEGAGAYGYTF. CDR3 nucleotide sequence: TGTGCCAGCAATATAGAAGGAGCCGGAGCCTATGGCTACACCTTC.

The chain joins TRBV28 to TRBJ1-5; D perhaps matches TRBD1 (5 bases). V gave up 10 bases and J gave up 2 bases, with 12 bases separating them. The CDR3 loop spans 13 amino acids. From germline, CDR1 is MDHEN and CDR2 SYDVKM. The CDR3 DNA reads as TGTGCCACCAGGGATGTTGGCAATCAGCCCCAGCATTTT. The encoded protein is CATRDVGNQPQHF.

The J gene is TRBJ1-2, the V gene TRBV27, with a weak D call TRBD1 (5 bases). Germline V gene data show CDR1 as MNHEY and CDR2 as SMNVEV (reference sequence). The germline V and J ends were trimmed by 2 bases and 8 bases, with 12 bases remaining between them. This CDR3 comprises 13 residues. The CDR3 spells CASSLMGGVGYTF. The CDR3 DNA sequence: TGTGCCAGCAGTTTAATGGGGGGGGTCGGCTACACCTTC.

J is TRBJ1-1 and V is TRBV13, with D unclear. The CDR3 runs to 12 residues. CDR1 and CDR2 (germline): PRHDT, FYEKMQ (reference sequence). V was cut by 2 bases and J by 5 bases, with 6 bases left in between. CDR3 nucleotides: TGTGCCAGCAGCTTAACCAGGACTGAAGCTTTCTTT. This gives the protein CASSLTRTEAFF.

The chain recombines TRBV2 with TRBJ1-5, with 8 bases lining up with TRBD1. The CDR3 spans 15 residues. Germline CDR1 reads SNHLY; CDR2 reads FYNNEI. J lost 4 bases, V lost 7 bases, and 9 bases had no gene match. CDR3 DNA sequence: TGTGCCAGCAAAGTTTATACAGGGGGAAATCAGCCCCAGCATTTT. This encodes CASKVYTGGNQPQHF.

The chain carries TRBV29-1 and TRBJ2-7; D might be TRBD2 (6 bases). The CDR3 has 15 amino acids. Trimming left V 4 bases short and J 2 bases short, with 18 bases between. Germline V gives CDR1 SQVTM, CDR2 ANQGSEA. This chain's CDR3 is CSVVDAGLGTYEQYF. The DNA of the CDR3 is TGCAGCGTTGTCGATGCGGGGCTGGGGACCTACGAGCAGTACTTC.

The chain is built from TRBV5-1 and TRBJ2-5, with 7 bases fitting TRBD2. Germline CDR1 reads SGHRS; CDR2 reads YFSETQ. The CDR3 runs 17 residues. V shed 4 bases and J 1 base; nucleotides not matched to a gene: 13. The CDR3 spells CASSLIVGGVRQETQYF. The CDR3 DNA sequence: TGCGCCAGCAGCCTCATAGTGGGAGGGGTTCGCCAAGAGACCCAGTACTTC.

On this clone: Mismatch with germline at one junction end may stem from a read error. The chain joins TRBV11-2 to TRBJ1-6; D uncertain. CDR3 size: 13 residues. Germline loops: CDR1 SGHAT, CDR2 FQNNGV. The CDR3 nucleotides read TGTGCCAGCAGCTTAGATTACGTCCCACCGCTCCACTTT. This encodes CASSLDYVPPLHF.

This clone appeared once. This rearrangement joins TRBV6-5 to TRBJ1-2; D is undetermined. Per germline, CDR1 MNHEY and CDR2 SVGAGI. This CDR3 region has 13 residues. V lost 2 bases and J lost 8, with 12 bases in between. CDR3 DNA: TGTGCCAGCAGTTACGTCGAAGGGTACGGCTACACCTTC. Translated, it gives CASSYVEGYGYTF.

The CDR3: CASNPYAGLMLGYTF. The CDR3 DNA reads as TGTGCCAGCAACCCTTATGCAGGCCTGATGCTGGGCTACACCTTC. The rearrangement uses TRBV2 and TRBJ1-2; D gene uncertain. The germline CDR1 and CDR2 sequences are SNHLY and FYNNEI. This CDR3 is built from 15 residues. V lost 7 bases and J lost 8, with 23 bases in between.

This sequence joins TRBV6-5 and TRBJ2-7; TRBD2 is a possible D gene (5 bases). Germline V gene data show CDR1 as MNHEY and CDR2 as SVGAGI. The CDR3 totals 14 residues. Trimming removed 5 bases from V and 0 bases from J, with 11 bases in between. CDR3 loop: CASSLRLTSYEQYF. DNA of the CDR3: TGTGCCAGCAGTCTCAGACTAACCTCCTACGAGCAGTACTTC.

The CDR3 loop is CASSFSRGGTEAFF. The DNA of the CDR3 is TGTGCCAGCAGCTTTAGCAGGGGAGGGACTGAAGCTTTCTTT. The J gene is TRBJ1-1, the V gene TRBV11-2, with D possibly TRBD1 on 6 matching bases. CDR1 SGHAT and CDR2 FQNNGV come from the germline V gene. The length of the CDR3 is 14 residues. The V gene lost 3 bases and the J gene lost 5 bases, with 13 bases spanning the gap.